This T cell receptor beta chain emerged from a study of blood T cells in healthy people across ages. Only a few counts were recorded for this clonotype. Then a second PCR, running roughly 7 to 11 cycles, was carried out with a sample-barcoded 5' primer and a J-beta primer mix. The template-switch adaptor, which had 12 random nucleotides, put a tag on each cDNA molecule. TCRdb analysed the 5' RACE reads with MiXCR anew, one entry per CDR3 protein. Here the sample spans some 1.7 million distinct CDR3 sequences, approximately 28% being singletons. What was sequenced was blood. The clonotype was recovered from a woman aged 25 to 39 in good health.

CDR3 sequence: CASSLTPARADGYTF. For the CDR3, the DNA is TGTGCCAGCAGTTTAACCCCGGCCAGGGCCGATGGCTACACCTTC. The chain combines TRBV27 with TRBJ1-2, with D tentatively TRBD1 (5 bases). CDR1 MNHEY and CDR2 SMNVEV come from the germline V gene (reference sequence). V was shortened by 2 bases and J by 6 bases, with 16 bases between the two germline ends. The CDR3 has 15 amino acids.